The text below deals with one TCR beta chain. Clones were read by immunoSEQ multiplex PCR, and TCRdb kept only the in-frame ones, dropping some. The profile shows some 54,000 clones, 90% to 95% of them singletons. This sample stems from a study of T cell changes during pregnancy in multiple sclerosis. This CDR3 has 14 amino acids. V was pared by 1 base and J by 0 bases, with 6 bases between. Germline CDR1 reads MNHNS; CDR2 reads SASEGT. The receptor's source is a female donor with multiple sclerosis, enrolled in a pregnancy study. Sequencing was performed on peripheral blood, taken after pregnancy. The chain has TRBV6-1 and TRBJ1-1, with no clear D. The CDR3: CASSEGALNTEAFF. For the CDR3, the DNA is TGTGCCAGCAGTGAAGGGGCCTTGAACACTGAAGCTTTCTTT.